These 18 T cell receptor beta chains share one sample of origin, sequenced in a study of blood T cell repertoires in COVID-19. The table came from immunoSEQ multiplex PCR; TCRdb's copy has only in-frame clones and leaves some out. This table has 270,000 or so clones, 80% to 90% appearing once. The sample was peripheral blood. These receptors were obtained from a woman aged 25 to 45 with COVID-19, enrolled during active disease.

The chain carries TRBV5-1 and TRBJ1-1, with a possible D match to TRBD1 (6 bases). Germline V CDR1 and CDR2: SGHRS, YFSETQ. The CDR3 has 14 residues. V was pared by 0 bases and J by 4 bases, with 10 bases between. CDR3 in DNA: TGCGCCAGCAGCTTGGCCGCGGGGGCCACTGAAGCTTTCTTT. This codes for CASSLAAGATEAFF.

The chain combines TRBV14 with TRBJ2-7; 7 bases align to TRBD1. The CDR3 has 17 residues. V shed 4 bases and J 4 bases; nucleotides not matched to a gene: 16. The germline V gene has CDR1 SGHDN and CDR2 FVKESK. The chain's CDR3 is CASSLYVPGQPYYEQYF. CDR3 DNA: TGTGCCAGCAGCCTGTACGTCCCGGGACAGCCATATTACGAGCAGTACTTC.

The rearrangement joins TRBV27 to TRBJ1-1; D call uncertain. V lost 2 bases and J 4 bases, leaving 8 bases between the germline ends. This CDR3 contains 13 residues. CDR1 is MNHEY and CDR2 is SMNVEV in the germline V gene (reference sequence). The CDR3 protein is CASSLTSFTEAFF. The DNA for the CDR3 is TGTGCCAGCAGTTTAACTTCGTTCACTGAAGCTTTCTTT.

CDR3 protein: CASSTDRGPGETQYF. For the CDR3, the DNA is TGCGCCAGCAGCACCGACAGGGGTCCGGGGGAGACCCAGTACTTC. The chain carries TRBV5-1 and TRBJ2-5, with 8 bases identical to TRBD1. The CDR3 contains 15 residues. CDR1 is SGHRS, CDR2 YFSETQ, per germline. V was pared by 4 bases and J by 5 bases, with 10 bases of the junction left unmatched. Together with reference TRBV5-1 and TRBJ2-5, the CDR3 gives the full variable domain: KAGVTQTPRYLIKTRGQQVTLSCSPISGHRSVSWYQQTPGQGLQFLFEYFSETQRNKGNFPGRFSGRQFSNSRSEMNVSTLELGDSALYLCASSTDRGPGETQYFGPGTRLLVL.

The V call is TRBV25-1, the J call TRBJ1-1; tentatively, D is TRBD1 (6 bases). The germline CDR1 and CDR2 sequences are MGHDK and SYGVNS. This CDR3 spans 16 amino acids. Trimming took 1 base from V and 1 from J, leaving 13 bases between them. The CDR3 DNA reads as TGTGCCAGCAGTGAATCCCTAGGGGGTGGGAACACTGAAGCTTTCTTT. Translation: CASSESLGGGNTEAFF.

This chain links TRBV5-1 with TRBJ2-2; TRBD1 might be the D (6 bases). V lost 0 bases and J 4 bases, leaving 13 bases between the germline ends. CDR1 and CDR2 from the germline V gene are SGHRS and YFSETQ. CDR3 length: 16 residues. DNA of the CDR3: TGCGCCAGCAGCTTGGTTTCAGGGGCGAGCACCGGGGAGCTGTTTTTT. Translating it yields CASSLVSGASTGELFF. Variable domain in full (rest from reference TRBV5-1 and TRBJ2-2): KAGVTQTPRYLIKTRGQQVTLSCSPISGHRSVSWYQQTPGQGLQFLFEYFSETQRNKGNFPGRFSGRQFSNSRSEMNVSTLELGDSALYLCASSLVSGASTGELFFGEGSRLTVL.

The gene calls are TRBV6-5 and TRBJ2-5, with a weak D call TRBD1 (6 bases). Germline V gene data show CDR1 as MNHEY and CDR2 as SVGAGI. The ends were cut back, 5 bases at V and 1 base at J, with 8 bases in the middle. The CDR3 covers 13 residues. DNA for the CDR3: TGTGCCAGCAGTAGGACAGTCCAAGAGACCCAGTACTTC. Translation gives CASSRTVQETQYF.

This clone has a single count. The J gene is TRBJ2-1, the V gene TRBV15; the match to TRBD2 covers 8 bases. This CDR3 has 15 amino acids. Germline CDR1 and CDR2: LNHNV and YYDKDF (reference sequence). After removal of 5 bases from V and 6 bases from J, the junction contained 9 bases not matched to a gene. The CDR3 region is CATSFAGGSGNEQFF. The CDR3, as DNA: TGTGCCACCAGCTTCGCGGGGGGATCTGGCAATGAGCAGTTCTTC.

This rearrangement joins TRBV6-1 to TRBJ2-7; 9 nucleotides match TRBD1. Germline CDR1 is MNHNS and CDR2 is SASEGT. V gave up 4 bases and J gave up 2 bases; unmatched junction bases: 9. The length of the CDR3 is 16 residues. CDR3 sequence: CASSAFPGQGTYEQYF. Here the CDR3 DNA reads TGTGCCAGCAGTGCTTTCCCGGGACAGGGTACCTACGAGCAGTACTTC.

The chain recombines TRBV5-1 with TRBJ1-6; 8 positions match TRBD1. Germline trimming cut 1 base from V and 9 bases from J; bases unmatched to any gene: 3. The germline gives CDR1 SGHRS, CDR2 YFSETQ. This CDR3 contains 14 residues. CDR3 DNA: TGCGCCAGCAGCTTGACAGGGGGGGGTTCACCCCTCCACTTT. Its translation is CASSLTGGGSPLHF.

The V and J genes are TRBV5-1 and TRBJ2-7, with 9 bases identical to TRBD1. There are 15 residues in the CDR3. Germline CDR1 is SGHRS and CDR2 is YFSETQ. J gave up 6 bases and V 1 base, and 8 bases lay outside the gene matches. The CDR3 here is CASSLPGQGVTEQYF. The CDR3 bases are TGCGCCAGCAGCTTGCCGGGACAGGGTGTTACCGAGCAGTACTTC.

This chain joins TRBV7-8 and TRBJ1-1; tentative D call: TRBD1 (6 bases). The CDR3 is made up of 15 amino acids. The V and J ends lost 5 bases and 8 bases respectively, with 21 bases between them. Germline CDR1 is SGHVS and CDR2 is FQNEAQ. The CDR3 reads CASSIPGGASREAFF. CDR3 in DNA: TGTGCCAGCAGCATTCCGGGGGGGGCGAGTAGGGAAGCTTTCTTT.

This clone was detected only a few times. This chain uses TRBV5-1 with TRBJ2-1; a weak D match, TRBD1 (6 bases). The CDR3 runs to 13 residues. Germline lookup yields CDR1 SGHRS and CDR2 YFSETQ. Trimming shortened V by 4 bases and J by 2 bases, and 7 bases separated the two germline ends. The CDR3 bases are TGCGCCAGCAGCCGGGACACCTACAATGAGCAGTTCTTC. Protein: CASSRDTYNEQFF. Filled out from reference TRBV5-1 and TRBJ2-1, the complete variable domain reads KAGVTQTPRYLIKTRGQQVTLSCSPISGHRSVSWYQQTPGQGLQFLFEYFSETQRNKGNFPGRFSGRQFSNSRSEMNVSTLELGDSALYLCASSRDTYNEQFFGPGTRLTVL.

The chain has TRBV19 and TRBJ1-2; D possibly corresponds to TRBD1 (6 bases). CDR3 length: 15 residues. V gave up 7 bases and J gave up 0 bases, with 15 bases separating them. Germline V gene sequence: CDR1 LNHDA, CDR2 SQIVND (reference sequence). CDR3: CASMGGARSNYGYTF. The CDR3 nucleotides read TGTGCCAGTATGGGGGGGGCGCGGTCTAACTATGGCTACACCTTC.

With regard to this clone: The same CDR3 can be traced to other DNA sequences in this sample. The chain has TRBV6-5 and TRBJ2-3; D is perhaps TRBD1 (6 bases). The CDR3 is 14 amino acids. The V and J ends lost 2 bases and 3 bases respectively, with 9 bases between them. In germline, CDR1 is MNHEY, CDR2 SVGAGI. The CDR3 region is CASSYGQSTDTQYF. CDR3 DNA sequence: TGTGCCAGCAGTTACGGACAGAGTACAGATACGCAGTATTTT.

V usage is TRBV5-1 and J usage is TRBJ1-1; the D gene is possibly TRBD1 (6 bases). With 1 base removed from V and 2 bases from J, the gap between germline ends came to 21 bases. The CDR3 contains 18 residues. Germline V gene lookup returns CDR1 SGHRS and CDR2 YFSETQ. The CDR3 region has the DNA TGCGCCAGCAGCTTGTCTTCTCGAGGACAGACCTATAACACTGAAGCTTTCTTT. It yields the protein CASSLSSRGQTYNTEAFF.

The genes are TRBV19 and TRBJ1-1, with a possible D match to TRBD1 (5 bases). This CDR3 region has 14 residues. Germline CDR1 LNHDA, CDR2 SQIVND (reference sequence). V lost 7 bases and J 1 base, leaving 13 bases between the germline ends. As DNA, the CDR3 is TGTGCCAGTACCTCAGGGAGGCGGAACACTGAAGCTTTCTTT. It specifies CASTSGRRNTEAFF.

On this clone: This sample includes further DNA sequences coding for the same CDR3. The gene calls are TRBV5-6 and TRBJ1-2; unclear D gene. CDR3 size: 13 residues. V gave up 0 bases and J gave up 4 bases, with 7 bases separating them. CDR1 and CDR2 (germline): SGHDT, YYEEEE. CDR3 in DNA: TGTGCCAGCAGCTTGGCTAGCAGCTATGGCTACACCTTC. Protein product: CASSLASSYGYTF.